The T cell receptor beta chain under discussion was sequenced for a study of blood T cell repertoires in COVID-19. The wider study: PBMCs, B-cell-depleted T cells, or T cells were the source of the cDNA or gDNA that made up the material.

The data were produced by immunoSEQ multiplex PCR, yet TCRdb's version contains in-frame clones alone and is incomplete. The table shows about 20,000 clones, with under 95% occurring only once. CDR1 is SGHKS and CDR2 is YYEKEE in the germline V gene (reference sequence). The CDR3 totals 15 residues. The trim removed 5 bases at V and 2 bases at J, leaving 6 bases unmatched. The sequenced sample consisted of peripheral blood. The chain couples TRBV5-5 to TRBJ2-2, with 7 bases lining up with TRBD1. This TCR was recovered from a human donor in a cohort sampled during active COVID-19. CDR3 coding DNA: TGTGCCAGCAGGAAAGACAGGGTAAACACCGGGGAGCTGTTTTTT. It specifies CASRKDRVNTGELFF.